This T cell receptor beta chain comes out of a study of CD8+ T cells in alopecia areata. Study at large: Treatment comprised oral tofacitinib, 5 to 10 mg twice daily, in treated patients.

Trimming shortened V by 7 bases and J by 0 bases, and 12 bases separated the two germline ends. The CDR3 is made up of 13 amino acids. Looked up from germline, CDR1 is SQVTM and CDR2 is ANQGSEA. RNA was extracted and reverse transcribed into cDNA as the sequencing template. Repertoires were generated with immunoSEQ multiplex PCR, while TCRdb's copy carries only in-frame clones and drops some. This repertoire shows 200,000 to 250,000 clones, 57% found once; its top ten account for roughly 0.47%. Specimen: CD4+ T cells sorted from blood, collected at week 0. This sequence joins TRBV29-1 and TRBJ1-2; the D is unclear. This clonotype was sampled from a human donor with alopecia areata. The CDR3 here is CSAAGNSNYGYTF. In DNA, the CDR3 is TGCAGCGCCGCCGGAAATTCTAACTATGGCTACACCTTC. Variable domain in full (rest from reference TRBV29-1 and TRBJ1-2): SAVISQKPSRDICQRGTSLTIQCQVDSQVTMMFWYRQQPGQSLTLIATANQGSEATYESGFVIDKFPISRPNLTFSTLTVSNMSPEDSSIYLCSAAGNSNYGYTFGSGTRLTVV.